This is a list of T cell receptor beta chains from one sample in a study of blood T cell repertoires in COVID-19. Only in-frame clones appear in the TCRdb table, and some are missing; sequencing was by immunoSEQ multiplex PCR. Of hundreds of thousands of clones listed, approximately 90% are singletons. Sequenced: peripheral blood. The origin of the receptors is a woman aged 18-29 years with acute or convalescent COVID-19. Each CDR3 is given with its conserved first and last residue. Each record gives: D gene, clone size, J gene, V gene, CDR3 DNA, CDR3 protein. The D gene is left open where the match is weak. Size is omitted from some rows. Given values are once, few, many or a class for expanded clones.

TRBD1 NA TRBJ2-1 TRBV10-3 TGTGCCACCGAGCCTAGAACAGGGGATAGGTACAATGAGCAGTTCTTC CATEPRTGDRYNEQFF
NA once TRBJ2-7 TRBV7-9 TGTGCCAGCAGCTTGGCAGGGAACTCCTACGAGCAGTACTTC CASSLAGNSYEQYF
TRBD2 NA TRBJ2-7 TRBV6-5 TGTGCCAGCAGTACTTTAGCGGGGGGGTTCTACGAGCAGTACTTC CASSTLAGGFYEQYF
NA NA TRBJ1-2 TRBV3-1/TRBV3-2 TGTGCCAGCAGCCCCGGGGCAGGGGCGCCTAACTATGGCTACACCTTC CASSPGAGAPNYGYTF
NA NA TRBJ1-2 TRBV5-4 TGTGCCAGCAGCCCGGACCCAGCGGGCTATGGCTACACCTTC CASSPDPAGYGYTF
TRBD2 few TRBJ2-5 TRBV10-3 TGTGCCATCGGGACTAGCGGGGGGTACCAAGAGACCCAGTACTTC CAIGTSGGYQETQYF
NA NA TRBJ1-5 TRBV2 TGTGCCAGCAGTCGACGACAGTCCTTCAATCAGCCCCAGCATTTT CASSRRQSFNQPQHF
NA few TRBJ1-2 TRBV28 TGTGCCAGTTACGGGGTATCTGACGGCTACACCTTC CASYGVSDGYTF
TRBD1 few TRBJ1-1 TRBV6-6 TGTGCCAGCAGCAGGACAGGGAACACTGAAGCTTTCTTT CASSRTGNTEAFF
TRBD1 NA TRBJ1-5 TRBV3-1/TRBV3-2 TGTGCCAGCAGCCAAGACCCGACAGGGCATGGCAATCAGCCCCAGCATTTT CASSQDPTGHGNQPQHF
TRBD2 once TRBJ2-7 TRBV13 TGTGCCAGCAGCTTAGCCCCCCCTAGCGGGGGATACGAGCAGTACTTC CASSLAPPSGGYEQYF
NA NA TRBJ1-3 TRBV21-1 TGTGCCAGCAGCAAAGGGCCAGCAGGGATCGCTGGAAACACCATATATTTT CASSKGPAGIAGNTIYF
TRBD1 NA TRBJ1-5 TRBV7-9 TGTGCCAGCAGCACCGACAGGGACATCAATCAGCCCCAGCATTTT CASSTDRDINQPQHF
NA NA TRBJ1-1 TRBV7-3 TGTGCCAGCAGCCGGGGGTCCAAGAACACTGAAGCTTTCTTT CASSRGSKNTEAFF
NA NA TRBJ1-1 TRBV30 TGTGCCTGGAGTAGGGGGACGGTGAACACTGAAGCTTTCTTT CAWSRGTVNTEAFF
NA NA TRBJ1-4 TRBV2 TGTGCCAGCAGGCCCACGGGGAGTGAAAAACTGTTTTTT CASRPTGSEKLFF
NA NA TRBJ1-4 TRBV25-1 TGTGCCAGCAGTGAATATCGTGGACAACTTAATGAAAAACTGTTTTTT CASSEYRGQLNEKLFF
TRBD2 NA TRBJ2-7 TRBV5-1 TGCGCCAGCAGCCCTATGCTTAGCGGGGGTTCCTACGAGCAGTACTTC CASSPMLSGGSYEQYF
TRBD1 NA TRBJ2-1 TRBV7-2 TGTGCCAGCAGCTTAACCCCAAAGGGGACAGGGAGGCTCCATGAGCAGTTCTTC CASSLTPKGTGRLHEQFF
NA NA TRBJ1-4 TRBV6-6 TGTGCCAGCACCCGGGATGCAACTAATGAAAAACTGTTTTTT CASTRDATNEKLFF
NA NA TRBJ2-7 TRBV5-1 TGCGCCAGCAGAATAGGTATGGGGGGCTACGAGCAGTACTTC CASRIGMGGYEQYF
NA NA TRBJ1-2 TRBV13 TGTGCCAGCAGCTTAGGGCGGGACTCCTATGGCTACACCTTC CASSLGRDSYGYTF
NA NA TRBJ2-5 TRBV6-4 TGTGCCAGCAGTGACCCCTATCTGGCGGATACTCAAGAGACCCAGTACTTC CASSDPYLADTQETQYF
NA NA TRBJ1-1 TRBV5-4 TGTGCCAGCAGCTCGATGTCCGGCACTGAAGCTTTCTTT CASSSMSGTEAFF
NA NA TRBJ1-4 TRBV18 TGTGCCAGCTCACCCCAGTTTGGAGGTGGAGAACTGTTTTTT CASSPQFGGGELFF
NA NA TRBJ1-2 TRBV5-1 TGCGCCAGCAGCAGGGGGTCGGGGAATGGCTACACCTTC CASSRGSGNGYTF
TRBD1 NA TRBJ2-3 TRBV2 TGTGCCAGCAGTGGGGACAGGGTGGGCACAGATACGCAGTATTTT CASSGDRVGTDTQYF
NA once TRBJ1-2 TRBV7-2 TGTGCCAGCACCGAACTGAGCTCTAACTATGGCTACACCTTC CASTELSSNYGYTF
NA once TRBJ1-1 TRBV7-9 TGTGCCAGCAGCGCCCCAGGGGAGAACACTGAAGCTTTCTTT CASSAPGENTEAFF
NA NA TRBJ1-5 TRBV6-2/TRBV6-3 TGTGCCAGCAGTTTGGGACTTTCGGGTCAGCCCCAGCATTTT CASSLGLSGQPQHF
NA NA TRBJ2-3 TRBV6-2/TRBV6-3 TGTGCCAGCAGTTTTATTCCCGGGCTAGCGATTGCTTCAGATACGCAGTATTTT CASSFIPGLAIASDTQYF
NA NA TRBJ2-3 TRBV7-3 TGTGCCAGCAGCTTGACAGCAGATACGCAGTATTTT CASSLTADTQYF
NA NA TRBJ1-2 TRBV1 TGCACCAGCAGCCAAGATCTTCAGGCTAACTATGGCTACACCTTC CTSSQDLQANYGYTF
NA NA TRBJ2-2 TRBV6-1 TGTGCCAGCAGTGAACGGGACTCGATGGTCGCCGGGGAGCTGTTTTTT CASSERDSMVAGELFF
TRBD1 NA TRBJ1-6 TRBV20-1 TGCAGGACCGGGACAGGTTACTTT CRTGTGYF
NA NA TRBJ1-2 TRBV18 TGTGCCAGCTCCCAGGACTATGGCTACACCTTC CASSQDYGYTF
TRBD2 NA TRBJ2-1 TRBV7-9 TGTGCCAGCAGTAAAGATTCTCCAGCGGGGGTCCGCATTGAGCAGTTCTTC CASSKDSPAGVRIEQFF
TRBD2 NA TRBJ2-1 TRBV29-1 TGCAGCGTCCCCGGGACTAGCGGGGGTAGCTCCTACAATGAGCAGTTCTTC CSVPGTSGGSSYNEQFF
NA NA TRBJ1-1 TRBV19 TGTGCCAGTAGTGCGGGGAGTGAAGCTTTCTTT CASSAGSEAFF
NA NA TRBJ2-3 TRBV7-3 TGTGCCAGCAGCTTAAATGTCCTAGGGGTGCAGTATTTT CASSLNVLGVQYF
NA once TRBJ1-2 TRBV30 TGTGCCTGGAGTGGAGGGTCGGGCTATGGCTACACCTTC CAWSGGSGYGYTF
TRBD1 NA TRBJ1-2 TRBV4-1 TGCGCCAGCAGCCAGAGAGACAGGGGGAACTATGGCTACACCTTC CASSQRDRGNYGYTF
NA NA TRBJ1-4 TRBV5-5 TGTGCCAGCAGCTTGGCCAGATTGGAAAAACTGTTTTTT CASSLARLEKLFF
NA NA TRBJ1-1 TRBV7-9 TGTGCCAGCAGCTTAAATAAGAATAGTGAAGCTTTCTTT CASSLNKNSEAFF
NA NA TRBJ1-1 TRBV12-3/TRBV12-4 TGTGCCAGCAGTTTTGCAGGGAACACTGAAGCTTTCTTT CASSFAGNTEAFF
NA NA TRBJ1-1 TRBV9 TGTGCCAGCAGCTCCCGGGGGGGAGGGTCGGTGACTGAAGCTTTCTTT CASSSRGGGSVTEAFF
NA NA TRBJ1-1 TRBV12-3/TRBV12-4 TGTGCCAGCAGTTTTAGGGGTAACACTGAAGCTTTCTTT CASSFRGNTEAFF
NA NA TRBJ2-1 TRBV10-3 TGTGCCATCCCAGCCCGCGGGGATCCCAATGAGCAGTTCTTC CAIPARGDPNEQFF
TRBD1 NA TRBJ1-1 TRBV5-1 TGCGCCAGCACTCAGGGGGTTGGGAACACTGAAGCTTTCTTT CASTQGVGNTEAFF
NA NA TRBJ1-1 TRBV7-8 TGTGCCAGCAGCTTACTGTATACTGAAGCTTTCTTT CASSLLYTEAFF
NA NA TRBJ1-1 TRBV5-1 TGCGCCACCAGTAGGTGGGGGCGCACTGAAGCTTTCTTT CATSRWGRTEAFF
TRBD1 NA TRBJ1-5 TRBV4-2 TGTGCCAGCAGCCCCACAGGGGTCAATCAGCCCCAGCATTTT CASSPTGVNQPQHF
TRBD2 NA TRBJ2-1 TRBV10-3 TGTGCCAGCAGACTAGCGGGGGGGCCGGCGGAAAATGAGCAGTTCTTC CASRLAGGPAENEQFF
NA NA TRBJ2-5 TRBV30 TGTGCCTGGAGTTTGTCAGGGCGGACAAGAGAGACCCAGTACTTC CAWSLSGRTRETQYF
NA NA TRBJ1-1 TRBV6-5 TGTGCCAGCAGTTACCCCCGGGGGGAGGCTTTCTTT CASSYPRGEAFF
TRBD1 NA TRBJ1-2 TRBV5-4 TGTGCCAGCACCTCGGGACAGGGAGGATATGGCTACACCTTC CASTSGQGGYGYTF
NA NA TRBJ2-7 TRBV29-1 TGCAGCGTTGAGTCCCCCGGGGTATTCGAGCAGTACTTC CSVESPGVFEQYF
NA NA TRBJ2-7 TRBV2 TGTGCCAGCAGTGAAAATGGACAGTCCTACGAGCAGTACTTC CASSENGQSYEQYF
TRBD2 NA TRBJ2-1 TRBV10-1 TGCGCCAGCAGTGGCTTGCGGGGGACTCCTATGCCCAACTACAATGAGCAGTTCTTC CASSGLRGTPMPNYNEQFF